The 32 T cell receptor beta chains below were found in one sample sequenced in a study of blood T cell repertoires in COVID-19. The table came from immunoSEQ multiplex PCR; TCRdb's copy has only in-frame clones and leaves some out. Counted here are more than 200,000 clones, less than 85% occurring once; the ten biggest clones make up 2% to 3%. The sample consisted of peripheral blood. These receptors were collected from a woman in her 70s with active or convalescent COVID-19.

As regards this clone: Relative to the germline gene, one junction end is altered; a read error may explain this. The chain combines TRBV12-3 or TRBV12-4 with TRBJ1-3, with D maybe TRBD1 (5 bases). The CDR3 consists of 11 residues. CDR3: CASSLTRASFF. For the CDR3, the DNA is TGTGCCAGCAGTTTAACCAGGGCGTCATTTTTT.

This clone has only one observation. This rearrangement joins TRBV7-9 to TRBJ1-2, with 9 bases that match TRBD1. Germline values: CDR1 SEHNR, CDR2 FQNEAQ (reference sequence). With V trimmed by 4 bases and J by 4 bases, 1 base remained unmatched. This CDR3 has 13 amino acids. The CDR3 here is CASSWGQGYGYTF. The CDR3 DNA reads as TGTGCCAGCAGCTGGGGACAGGGCTATGGCTACACCTTC. Variable domain in full (rest from reference TRBV7-9 and TRBJ1-2): DTGVSQNPRHKITKRGQNVTFRCDPISEHNRLYWYRQTLGQGPEFLTYFQNEAQLEKSRLLSDRFSAERPKGSFSTLEIQRTEQGDSAMYLCASSWGQGYGYTFGSGTRLTVV.

The chain carries TRBV18 and TRBJ1-5; D may be TRBD1 (6 bases). Trimming left V 6 bases short and J 1 base short, with 19 bases between. The germline gives CDR1 KGHSH, CDR2 LQKENI. The CDR3 loop spans 17 amino acids. The CDR3 nucleotides read TGTGCCAGCTCTCTCAATAGGGGGGGGCGCAGCAATCAGCCCCAGCATTTT. It codes for CASSLNRGGRSNQPQHF.

In nucleotides, the CDR3 is TGCGCCAGCAGCTCAGCCTACATTAACAGGGGTTACGAGCAGTACTTC. It encodes CASSSAYINRGYEQYF. This sequence joins TRBV5-1 and TRBJ2-7; 7 bases fit TRBD1. The V gene end was trimmed by 3 bases and the J gene end by 4 bases; junction bases not matched to a gene: 13. Germline CDR1 SGHRS, CDR2 YFSETQ. This CDR3 spans 16 amino acids.

The chain recombines TRBV11-2 with TRBJ1-5; possible D gene TRBD1, 5 bases. Germline CDR1 and CDR2: SGHAT and FQNNGV. V gave up 1 base and J gave up 6 bases, with 10 bases separating them. CDR3 size: 14 residues. CDR3 sequence: CASSLGITGQPQHF. The DNA of the CDR3 is TGTGCCAGCAGCTTAGGGATAACAGGTCAGCCCCAGCATTTT.

This clone is a singleton in its sample. The chain employs TRBV30 and TRBJ1-1; no reliable D call. The CDR3 is made up of 14 amino acids. Trimming left V 4 bases short and J 0 bases short, with 12 bases between. Germline V lookup: CDR1 GTSNPN, CDR2 SVGIG (reference sequence). CDR3 amino acids: CAWTKNNMNTEAFF. The CDR3 DNA reads TGTGCCTGGACGAAGAATAACATGAACACTGAAGCTTTCTTT.

The chain has TRBV5-1 and TRBJ2-7, with 8 positions matching TRBD1. After removal of 3 bases from V and 2 bases from J, the junction contained 4 bases not matched to a gene. The CDR3 extends over 14 amino acids. Per the germline V gene, CDR1 is SGHRS and CDR2 is YFSETQ. The CDR3 region is CASSSQGVTYEQYF. The CDR3 DNA is TGCGCCAGCAGCTCACAGGGGGTGACCTACGAGCAGTACTTC.

The rearrangement links TRBV5-6 to TRBJ2-1, with TRBD1 as a possible D gene (6 bases). Between the trimmed V and J ends, which lost 1 base and 0 bases, there was a span of 11 bases. This CDR3 contains 16 residues. Germline V gives CDR1 SGHDT, CDR2 YYEEEE. The CDR3 loop reads CASSLRGLVSYNEQFF. In DNA, the CDR3 is TGTGCCAGCAGCTTGAGGGGGTTAGTCTCCTACAATGAGCAGTTCTTC.

The V gene is TRBV28, the J gene TRBJ2-7; 9 positions agree with TRBD1. J gave up 4 bases and V 5 bases, and 9 bases lay outside the gene matches. This CDR3 region has 15 residues. Germline V gene data show CDR1 as MDHEN and CDR2 as SYDVKM. The CDR3 DNA sequence: TGTGCCAGCAGTCGCCCGGGACAGGGACTATACGAGCAGTACTTC. It translates to CASSRPGQGLYEQYF.

The rearrangement links TRBV5-6 to TRBJ1-1; no clear D. Germline values: CDR1 SGHDT, CDR2 YYEEEE. Trimming shortened V by 4 bases and J by 0 bases, and 7 bases separated the two germline ends. This CDR3 has 13 amino acids. CDR3 protein: CASSPAMNTEAFF. Here the CDR3 DNA reads TGTGCCAGCAGCCCCGCGATGAACACTGAAGCTTTCTTT.

The chain is built from TRBV4-1 and TRBJ1-2, with 9 nucleotides matching TRBD1. The ends lost 0 bases at V and 8 bases at J; junction bases unmatched: 4. Germline assignment: CDR1 MGHRA and CDR2 YSYEKL. The CDR3 sequence is 14 residues long. The CDR3 nucleotides are TGCGCCAGCAGCCAAGAGGGGACAGGGTTGGGCTACACCTTC. This translates into CASSQEGTGLGYTF.

V usage is TRBV7-7 and J usage is TRBJ2-6; the match to TRBD1 covers 9 bases. There are 19 residues in the CDR3. Germline CDR1 SSHAT, CDR2 FNYEAQ (reference sequence). The V segment lost 5 bases and the J segment 1 base; nucleotides outside the gene matches: 12. The CDR3 reads CASSPTPGQGGSGANVLTF. The CDR3 DNA follows: TGTGCCAGCAGCCCAACACCGGGACAGGGTGGTTCTGGGGCCAACGTCCTGACTTTC. Full variable domain (missing parts from reference TRBV7-7 and TRBJ2-6): GAGVSQSPRYKVTKRGQDVTLRCDPISSHATLYWYQQALGQGPEFLTYFNYEAQPDKSGLPSDRFSAERPEGSISTLTIQRTEQRDSAMYRCASSPTPGQGGSGANVLTFGAGSRLTVL.

This clone was counted a single time. The chain joins TRBV18 to TRBJ1-1; TRBD1 agrees at 11 bases. The CDR3 length is 16 residues. Germline V gene data show CDR1 as KGHSH and CDR2 as LQKENI. J lost 4 bases, V lost 6 bases, and 10 bases had no gene match. The CDR3 reads CASSRNRGQGGTEAFF. CDR3 DNA: TGTGCCAGCTCGCGCAATAGGGGACAGGGGGGCACTGAAGCTTTCTTT.

The CDR3 region has the DNA TGTGCCAGCAGCTCGGAGGGGGGGACGCAGTATTTT. This sequence encodes CASSSEGGTQYF. The chain combines TRBV6-4 with TRBJ2-3; D possibly corresponds to TRBD2 (7 bases). Trimming took off 6 bases at V and 9 bases at J, with 13 bases between the two ends. The germline V gene has CDR1 MRHNA and CDR2 SNTAGT. This CDR3 contains 12 residues.

The chain joins TRBV12-5 to TRBJ2-1; D gene unclear. Trimming shortened V by 6 bases and J by 0 bases, and 9 bases separated the two germline ends. This CDR3 region has 14 residues. The germline V gene has CDR1 LGHNT and CDR2 FRNRAP. The CDR3 bases are TGTGCTAGTGGGAGATCTAGCTCCTACAATGAGCAGTTCTTC. Residues: CASGRSSSYNEQFF.

This clone was counted a few times. This rearrangement joins TRBV6-5 to TRBJ1-1; no definite D call. Germline V gene data show CDR1 as MNHEY and CDR2 as SVGAGI. Trimming removed 4 bases at V and 0 bases at J, with 9 bases between. The CDR3 contains 14 residues. The CDR3 nucleotides are TGTGCCAGCAGTTCCCATGCAGTGAACACTGAAGCTTTCTTT. As protein: CASSSHAVNTEAFF.

The rearrangement joins TRBV6-5 to TRBJ2-2; 7 nucleotides line up with TRBD2. The CDR3 sequence is 15 residues long. Germline V gene data show CDR1 as MNHEY and CDR2 as SVGAGI. The V gene end was trimmed by 7 bases and the J gene end by 3 bases; junction bases not matched to a gene: 8. The CDR3 is CASTPRLADTGELFF. CDR3 DNA: TGTGCCAGCACTCCCCGGCTAGCGGACACCGGGGAGCTGTTTTTT.

The V and J genes are TRBV9 and TRBJ2-3; TRBD2 agrees at 14 bases. The CDR3 contains 18 residues. Trimming at V came to 0 bases and at J to 6 bases, leaving 9 bases not matched to a gene. The germline CDR1 and CDR2 sequences are SGDLS and YYNGEE. The DNA of the CDR3 is TGTGCCAGCAGCGTAGGGGCCGGACTAGCGGGGGGCAGGGATACGCAGTATTTT. This translates into CASSVGAGLAGGRDTQYF.

The chain employs TRBV5-1 and TRBJ2-3; the match to TRBD2 covers 7 bases. The V and J ends lost 1 base and 4 bases, in that order; junction bases with no gene match: 6. Germline V lookup: CDR1 SGHRS, CDR2 YFSETQ. The CDR3 loop spans 15 amino acids. The CDR3 reads CASSLWGGSADTQYF. In nucleotides, the CDR3 is TGCGCCAGCAGCTTGTGGGGGGGTAGCGCAGATACGCAGTATTTT. The entire variable domain, with the rest obtained from reference TRBV5-1 and TRBJ2-3, is as follows: KAGVTQTPRYLIKTRGQQVTLSCSPISGHRSVSWYQQTPGQGLQFLFEYFSETQRNKGNFPGRFSGRQFSNSRSEMNVSTLELGDSALYLCASSLWGGSADTQYFGPGTRLTVL.

The CDR3 coding sequence is TGTGCCAGCAGCTGGGGCCCCCGCGAAAAACTGTTTTTT. Translation: CASSWGPREKLFF. This chain joins TRBV7-9 and TRBJ1-4, with D possibly matching TRBD1 (5 bases). Between the trimmed V and J ends, which lost 4 bases and 8 bases, there was a span of 11 bases. Germline V gene lookup returns CDR1 SEHNR and CDR2 FQNEAQ (reference sequence). The CDR3 contains 13 residues. Full variable domain (missing parts from reference TRBV7-9 and TRBJ1-4): DTGVSQNPRHKITKRGQNVTFRCDPISEHNRLYWYRQTLGQGPEFLTYFQNEAQLEKSRLLSDRFSAERPKGSFSTLEIQRTEQGDSAMYLCASSWGPREKLFFGSGTQLSVL.

This clone was seen just once. CDR3 sequence: CASSFQDYGYTF. The CDR3 DNA is TGTGCCAGCAGTTTTCAGGACTATGGCTACACCTTC. The chain employs TRBV12-3 or TRBV12-4 and TRBJ1-2, with no clear D. Trimming stripped 3 bases from V and 3 bases from J, with 5 bases between. The CDR3 is 12 amino acids.

The chain couples TRBV28 to TRBJ1-4; 7 bases agree with TRBD1. CDR3 size: 15 residues. The germline CDR1 and CDR2 sequences are MDHEN and SYDVKM. The trim removed 7 bases at V and 7 bases at J, leaving 12 bases unmatched. The CDR3 DNA sequence: TGTGCCAGCAACCTAGGACAGGCCCTTCGTGAAAAACTGTTTTTT. It encodes CASNLGQALREKLFF.

The chain employs TRBV27 and TRBJ2-7; 11 bases are shared with TRBD2. Germline CDR1 reads MNHEY; CDR2 reads SMNVEV (reference sequence). V trimming: 0 bases; J trimming: 1 base; junction bases outside the gene matches: 2. CDR3 length: 16 residues. The CDR3 loop is CASSLSGLADSYEQYF. The CDR3 nucleotides are TGTGCCAGCAGTTTATCGGGACTAGCGGATTCCTACGAGCAGTACTTC.

This clone was counted between two and nine times. The chain joins TRBV28 to TRBJ2-2; a weak D match, TRBD2 (7 bases). This CDR3 contains 17 residues. Between the trimmed V and J ends, which lost 2 bases and 0 bases, there was a span of 13 bases. Germline CDR1 MDHEN, CDR2 SYDVKM. The CDR3 loop is CASSLARGAANTGELFF. The DNA of the CDR3 is TGTGCCAGCAGTTTAGCCCGGGGGGCCGCGAACACCGGGGAGCTGTTTTTT.

The chain uses TRBV19 and TRBJ2-7; TRBD1 is a possible D gene (6 bases). In germline, CDR1 is LNHDA, CDR2 SQIVND (reference sequence). The V and J ends lost 9 bases and 1 base respectively, with 13 bases between them. The CDR3 is made up of 13 amino acids. CDR3 loop: CASSPTGSYEQYF. The DNA for the CDR3 is TGTGCCAGCTCTCCTACAGGGTCCTACGAGCAGTACTTC.

V gene TRBV5-4 combines with J gene TRBJ2-7; 8 bases match TRBD1. This CDR3 contains 15 residues. The germline gives CDR1 SGHNT, CDR2 YYREEE (reference sequence). V gave up 4 bases and J gave up 2 bases; unmatched junction bases: 8. The CDR3 DNA reads as TGTGCCAGCAGCACCCGGACAGGGCATGCCTACGAGCAGTACTTC. Translating it yields CASSTRTGHAYEQYF. Together with reference TRBV5-4 and TRBJ2-7, the CDR3 gives the full variable domain: ETGVTQSPTHLIKTRGQQVTLRCSSQSGHNTVSWYQQALGQGPQFIFQYYREEENGRGNFPPRFSGLQFPNYSSELNVNALELDDSALYLCASSTRTGHAYEQYFGPGTRLTVT.

The genes are TRBV7-2 and TRBJ2-7; 7 nucleotides agree with TRBD1. Germline CDR1 is SGHTA and CDR2 is FQGNSA. The CDR3 has 15 residues. V shed 5 bases, J shed 0 bases, and the junction held 7 bases outside the gene matches. The CDR3 region has the DNA TGTGCCAGCAGCCGGGCCGGGACAGTCTCCTACGAGCAGTACTTC. Its protein is CASSRAGTVSYEQYF.

The V and J genes are TRBV11-3 and TRBJ2-1, with TRBD1 as a possible D gene (5 bases). The CDR3 extends over 16 amino acids. V lost 5 bases and J lost 0, with 14 bases in between. CDR1 and CDR2 (germline): SGHNT, YENEEA. This CDR3 reads CASSPAGYSSYNEQFF. CDR3 sequence (DNA): TGTGCCAGCAGCCCAGCAGGGTATAGCTCCTACAATGAGCAGTTCTTC.

J is TRBJ2-5 and V is TRBV3-1 (or the pseudogene TRBV3-2); 8 bases agree with TRBD2. Germline lookup yields CDR1 LGHDT and CDR2 YNNKEL (reference sequence). The CDR3 extends over 16 amino acids. Losses at the gene ends were 4 bases for V and 1 base for J; bases not matched to a gene: 8. The DNA of the CDR3 is TGTGCCAGCAGCCTTCTAGCGGGTCGCACCCAAGAGACCCAGTACTTC. Protein sequence: CASSLLAGRTQETQYF.

In DNA form, the CDR3 reads TGTGCCTGGAGGGACAGTCGAGGTGACTACACCTTC. Amino acids: CAWRDSRGDYTF. The chain recombines TRBV30 with TRBJ1-2; a possible D gene is TRBD1 (6 bases). Germline CDR1 is GTSNPN and CDR2 is SVGIG (reference sequence). With 3 bases removed from V and 10 bases from J, the gap between germline ends came to 15 bases. The CDR3 extends over 12 amino acids.

The chain joins TRBV9 to TRBJ2-7; D may be TRBD1 (6 bases). Germline-derived CDR1 and CDR2 are SGDLS and YYNGEE. The CDR3 length is 15 residues. V dropped 4 bases and J dropped 0 bases, with 14 bases sitting between them. This chain's CDR3 is CASSPQGQSSYEQYF. Written as DNA, the CDR3 is TGTGCCAGCAGCCCCCAAGGACAGTCCTCCTACGAGCAGTACTTC.

In its sample, this clone was seen once. This chain connects TRBV12-3 or TRBV12-4 to TRBJ1-1, with D perhaps matching TRBD1 (6 bases). With 3 bases removed from V and 7 bases from J, the gap between germline ends came to 9 bases. CDR3 size: 12 residues. As DNA, the CDR3 is TGTGCCAGCAGTTTTTACAGGGTTGAAGCTTTCTTT. It is translated as CASSFYRVEAFF.